The sequence of this T cell receptor (beta chain) was determined in a study of graft-versus-host responses after intestinal transplantation. Deletions cut 4 bases from V and 1 base from J, with 17 bases between. The length of the CDR3 is 16 residues. The germline V gene encodes CDR1 SGHRS and CDR2 YFSETQ. TCRdb's copy holds only in-frame clones and misses some; the assay was immunoSEQ multiplex PCR. The table shows 75,000 to 100,000 clones, with roughly 91% occurring only once. About this clone: Its antigen is unknown.

This receptor was taken from a human donor who was the organ donor for an intestinal transplant. The V call is TRBV5-1, the J call TRBJ2-5; perhaps TRBD2 as D (6 bases). Source: unstimulated CD4+ T cells sorted from spleen or lymph node cells, taken before transplant. CDR3 amino acids: CASSTTPGGRQETQYF. CDR3 DNA: TGCGCCAGCAGCACCACCCCCGGGGGACGCCAAGAGACCCAGTACTTC.